These 6 T cell receptor beta chains originate from one sample sequenced in a study of OX40 agonist ivuxolimab in advanced cancers. Profiled with immunoSEQ multiplex PCR; TCRdb holds only in-frame clones, not every one. The data show tens of thousands of clones, approximately 85% seen once. Sequences were derived from CD4+ or CD8+ T cells sorted from blood, sampled in a trial of the OX40 agonist ivuxolimab. These receptors were taken from an adult with an advanced solid tumor such as melanoma, head and neck, liver or kidney cancer.

This clone was detected a few times. The chain joins TRBV5-1 to TRBJ2-7; no definite D call. The CDR3 is 11 residues long. Trimming removed 0 bases from V and 3 bases from J, with 1 base in between. Per the germline V gene, CDR1 is SGHRS and CDR2 is YFSETQ. The CDR3 DNA reads as TGCGCCAGCAGCTTGGACTACGAGCAGTACTTC. It codes for CASSLDYEQYF.

J is TRBJ2-7 and V is TRBV28; tentative D call: TRBD1 (5 bases). This CDR3 has 15 residues. Trimming shortened V by 5 bases and J by 2 bases, and 16 bases separated the two germline ends. Per the germline V gene, CDR1 is MDHEN and CDR2 is SYDVKM. CDR3 sequence reads: CASSVDSDGTYEQYF. For the CDR3, the DNA is TGTGCCAGCAGTGTAGACAGCGATGGTACCTACGAGCAGTACTTC.

J is TRBJ2-5 and V is TRBV7-2, with D possibly matching TRBD1 (5 bases). Germline V gives CDR1 SGHTA, CDR2 FQGNSA. Between the trimmed V and J ends, which lost 5 bases and 7 bases, there was a span of 17 bases. The CDR3 runs to 14 residues. Here the CDR3 DNA reads TGTGCCAGCAGCCCAGAGTGGGATGGGGCGACCCAGTACTTC. It yields the protein CASSPEWDGATQYF.

This chain's CDR3 is CASSSREQYF. In DNA form, the CDR3 reads TGTGCCAGCAGTTCCCGCGAGCAGTACTTC. The J gene is TRBJ2-7, the V gene TRBV28; no definite D call. V was cut by 4 bases and J by 6 bases, with 4 bases left in between. The CDR3 is 10 amino acids. Germline-derived CDR1 and CDR2 are MDHEN and SYDVKM.

J is TRBJ2-7 and V is TRBV6-5, with 7 bases lining up with TRBD2. The CDR3 covers 16 residues. Germline assignment: CDR1 MNHEY and CDR2 SVGAGI. V lost 0 bases to trimming and J lost 0 bases; unmatched junction nucleotides: 5. The CDR3, as DNA: TGTGCCAGCAGTTACTCGTGGGCGGGGGTCTCCTACGAGCAGTACTTC. Its protein is CASSYSWAGVSYEQYF.

The rearrangement links TRBV7-2 to TRBJ2-2; 8 nucleotides match TRBD2. The CDR3 totals 19 residues. V shed 3 bases and J 2 bases; nucleotides not matched to a gene: 14. CDR1 SGHTA and CDR2 FQGNSA come from the germline V gene. The CDR3 reads CASSLNMRSGSSNTGELFF. The CDR3 bases are TGTGCCAGCAGCTTGAACATGCGCAGCGGGAGTAGTAACACCGGGGAGCTGTTTTTT.